Below are 6 T cell receptor beta chains sequenced from a single sample in a study of cytomegalovirus exposure and HLA in healthy donors. PCR was performed using 60 Vbeta and 13 Jbeta primers. Data came from immunoSEQ multiplex PCR; TCRdb stores just in-frame clones and leaves some out. The table has about 130,000 clones, roughly 63% seen once; the top ten hold less than 2%. Sequenced sample: PBMCs. The receptors stem from a young man in good health and CMV-seropositive.

The chain combines TRBV5-1 with TRBJ2-7; the D gene is possibly TRBD2 (6 bases). Germline lookup yields CDR1 SGHRS and CDR2 YFSETQ. V lost 7 bases and J lost 4, with 15 bases in between. This CDR3 region has 13 residues. The CDR3 nucleotides read TGCGCCAGCGGCCGGGACTCGAGGTACGAGCAGTACTTC. It translates to CASGRDSRYEQYF.

The chain employs TRBV21-1 and TRBJ2-1; the DNA was not used to check the table's D call, TRBD1. TRBV21-1 is a documented pseudogene. The CDR3 consists of 15 residues. The DNA for the CDR3 is TGTGCCAGCAGCAGACACGGACAGGGTCCCAATGAGCAGTTCTTC. This translates into CASSRHGQGPNEQFF.

The count of this clone is one. This rearrangement joins TRBV7-2 to TRBJ1-3, with 9 bases that match TRBD1. The CDR3 is 16 amino acids. V shed 1 base and J 0 bases; nucleotides not matched to a gene: 1. Germline V CDR1 and CDR2: SGHTA, FQGNSA. In nucleotides, the CDR3 is TGTGCCAGCAGCTTAGGGGACAGGGCCTCTGGAAACACCATATATTTT. It is translated as CASSLGDRASGNTIYF.

CDR3 coding DNA: TGTGCCAGCTCACGAGAACAACAGGACACTGAAGCTTTCTTT. Amino acid sequence: CASSREQQDTEAFF. The chain joins TRBV18 to TRBJ1-1, with D possibly TRBD1 on 5 matching bases. The V gene's germline CDR1 is KGHSH and CDR2 LQKENI. This CDR3 has 14 amino acids. V dropped 4 bases and J dropped 3 bases, with 12 bases sitting between them.

The genes are TRBV11-2 and TRBJ2-2, with D perhaps TRBD1 (5 bases). Germline V gene lookup returns CDR1 SGHAT and CDR2 FQNNGV. V was cut by 1 base and J by 5 bases, with 11 bases left in between. CDR3 length equals 15 residues. CDR3 bases: TGTGCCAGCAGCTTAGTCCAGGGTACAACCGGGGAGCTGTTTTTT. Protein product: CASSLVQGTTGELFF.

The chain couples TRBV5-6 to TRBJ1-5, with 7 bases identical to TRBD1. Germline values: CDR1 SGHDT, CDR2 YYEEEE. The ends lost 2 bases at V and 7 bases at J; junction bases unmatched: 9. The CDR3 runs 15 residues. CDR3 amino acids: CASSLGTVFGQPQHF. CDR3 DNA: TGTGCCAGCAGCTTAGGGACAGTCTTTGGGCAGCCCCAGCATTTT. The full variable domain, with the rest looked up from reference TRBV5-6 and TRBJ1-5, is DAGVTQSPTHLIKTRGQQVTLRCSPKSGHDTVSWYQQALGQGPQFIFQYYEEEERQRGNFPDRFSGHQFPNYSSELNVNALLLGDSALYLCASSLGTVFGQPQHFGDGTRLSIL.